Listed below are T cell receptor beta chains from one sample, sequenced in a study of blood T cell repertoires in COVID-19. The repertoire was sequenced with immunoSEQ multiplex PCR; TCRdb's copy has only in-frame clones and lacks some. The sample yields tens of thousands of clones, roughly 90% seen once. Sequencing used peripheral blood. These receptors originate from a human donor with acute or convalescent COVID-19. The donor label of this sample is uncertain. Each CDR3 is given with its conserved first and last residue. The D gene is left open where the match is weak. Not every row has a clone size; where given, it reads once, few, many or a size class.

V	D	size	J	DNA	CDR3
TRBV7-9	-	-	TRBJ2-3	TGTGCCAGCAGCTTCGGGGTGCCTAGCACAGATACGCAGTATTTT	CASSFGVPSTDTQYF
TRBV7-2	-	-	TRBJ1-5	TGTGCCAGCAGCCCTTCTGGGGGGAATCAGCCCCAGCATTTT	CASSPSGGNQPQHF
TRBV30	-	few	TRBJ1-5	TGTGCCTGGAGTCATATAGGGGGTGGCAATCAGCCCCAGCATTTT	CAWSHIGGGNQPQHF
TRBV5-1	TRBD2	-	TRBJ2-7	TGCGCCAGCAGCTTGATAGCGGGAGACTACGAGCAGTACTTC	CASSLIAGDYEQYF
TRBV19	TRBD2	once	TRBJ2-7	TGTGCCAGTAGTCCCGGGACTAGCGGGGGATCCTACGAGCAGTACTTC	CASSPGTSGGSYEQYF
TRBV5-1	-	-	TRBJ1-2	TGCGCCAGCAGCTTGGTGACGACGCAGGGCTATGGCTACACCTTC	CASSLVTTQGYGYTF
TRBV28	-	-	TRBJ2-3	TGTGCCAGCAGTCCGGACAGTAGCACAGATACGCAGTATTTT	CASSPDSSTDTQYF
TRBV7-2	TRBD1	-	TRBJ2-4	TGTGCCAGCAGCCCAGGGACAGCCTCAAACATTCAGTACTTC	CASSPGTASNIQYF
TRBV5-1	-	-	TRBJ2-5	TGCGCCAGCAGCTTGGAGTCAGTCCAAGAGACCCAGTACTTC	CASSLESVQETQYF
TRBV5-1	TRBD1	-	TRBJ1-1	TGCGCCAGCAGCGCAGACAGGGGGCTTGGCACTGAAGCTTTCTTT	CASSADRGLGTEAFF
TRBV18	TRBD1	-	TRBJ1-4	TGTGCCAGCTCACCCCCGGGACAGACTAATGAAAAACTGTTTTTT	CASSPPGQTNEKLFF
TRBV5-6	-	-	TRBJ2-7	TGTGCCAGCAGCCGATTGGGAGCTACCAGCTCCTACGAGCAGTACTTC	CASSRLGATSSYEQYF
TRBV5-5	-	-	TRBJ2-5	TGTGCCAGCAGCCGAGAACCCGGGACAAATCAAGAGACCCAGTACTTC	CASSREPGTNQETQYF
TRBV18	TRBD1	once	TRBJ1-5	TGTGCCAGCTCACCAGGGGGACAGAACAATCAGCCCCAGCATTTT	CASSPGGQNNQPQHF
TRBV11-2	TRBD2	-	TRBJ2-1	TGTGCCAGCAGCCAGGGACTAGCGGGAGATGAGCAGTTCTTC	CASSQGLAGDEQFF
TRBV3-1/TRBV3-2	TRBD1	-	TRBJ1-6	TGTGCCAGCAGCCAAGACAGGGGGATAAATAATTCACCCCTCCACTTT	CASSQDRGINNSPLHF
TRBV12-3/TRBV12-4	-	-	TRBJ1-3	TGTGCCAGCAGTTTAAACACTGGAAACACCATATATTTT	CASSLNTGNTIYF
TRBV7-9	-	-	TRBJ1-2	TGTGCCAGCAGCTTATACGGCTATGGCTACACCTTC	CASSLYGYGYTF
TRBV9	TRBD2	-	TRBJ2-3	TGTGCCAGCAGCCAGACGGGGGGTCTAGATACGCAGTATTTT	CASSQTGGLDTQYF
TRBV19	TRBD1	-	TRBJ1-5	TGTGCCAGTAGTATAGGGACAGGGATCAATCAGCCCCAGCATTTT	CASSIGTGINQPQHF
TRBV4-3	-	-	TRBJ2-7	TGCGCCAGCAGCCAACAATCTACAGGAAACTACGAGCAGTACTTC	CASSQQSTGNYEQYF
TRBV7-8	-	-	TRBJ2-2	TGTGCCAGCAGCTTAGCGAGTATGACAGACACCGGGGAGCTGTTTTTT	CASSLASMTDTGELFF
TRBV18	-	-	TRBJ2-5	TGTGCCAGCTCACCACCGACTGCCCGTGAGACCCAGTACTTC	CASSPPTARETQYF